This TCR beta chain was sequenced in a study of blood T cell repertoires in COVID-19. Study details: Donors in the United States, Italy and Spain gave samples during acute or convalescent COVID-19. PBMCs, B-cell-depleted T cells, or T cells were the source of the cDNA or gDNA that made up the material.

Libraries were prepared by immunoSEQ multiplex PCR; TCRdb keeps only in-frame clonotypes and omits some of them. The sample contains some 300,000 clones, about 90% of which appear only once. From germline, CDR1 is PRHDT and CDR2 FYEKMQ (reference sequence). The CDR3 is 17 amino acids. The V gene end was trimmed by 3 bases and the J gene end by 6 bases; junction bases not matched to a gene: 7. The participants were between roughly 18 and 100 years old and came from under 25 US areas. Participants reported their clinical history, and cohort assignment relied on those reports. This clone has just a few counts.

The chain uses TRBV13 and TRBJ1-6; 11 nucleotides line up with TRBD1. This receptor was taken from a woman aged 30 to 39 who had recovered from COVID-19. The sequenced material came from PBMCs or T cells enriched from blood (not recorded which). The CDR3 sequence: CASSFLRDRGTNSPLHF. The CDR3 bases are TGTGCCAGCAGCTTCTTACGGGACAGGGGGACTAATTCACCCCTCCACTTT.